A single sample gave rise to the 29 T cell receptor beta chains below, sequenced in a study of T cell changes during pregnancy in multiple sclerosis. Only in-frame clones appear in the TCRdb table, and some are missing; sequencing was by immunoSEQ multiplex PCR. Of around 37,000 clones listed, 91% are singletons. Specimen: CD8+ T cells from peripheral blood mononuclear cells, collected in the second trimester of pregnancy. These receptors were obtained from a female donor with multiple sclerosis, enrolled in a pregnancy study.

This chain joins TRBV29-1 and TRBJ2-3, with no clear D. CDR1 and CDR2 (germline): SQVTM, ANQGSEA. V was cut by 4 bases and J by 8 bases, with 16 bases left in between. The CDR3 has 13 amino acids. CDR3 sequence reads: CSVVAEYIATQYF. In DNA, the CDR3 is TGCAGCGTTGTAGCCGAGTACATCGCTACGCAGTATTTT.

This clone has just one count. The chain has TRBV19 and TRBJ1-1, with a weak D call TRBD1 (6 bases). Per the germline V gene, CDR1 is LNHDA and CDR2 is SQIVND (reference sequence). V was clipped by 3 bases and J by 1 base, with 15 bases between them. The CDR3 is 16 residues long. The CDR3 spells CASSILTGPKNTEAFF. The CDR3 region has the DNA TGTGCCAGTAGTATCTTGACAGGACCTAAGAACACTGAAGCTTTCTTT.

The CDR3 sequence is CAWSGSLGPEQYF. As DNA, the CDR3 is TGTGCCTGGAGTGGTAGCTTAGGCCCTGAGCAGTACTTC. The chain couples TRBV30 to TRBJ2-7; D remains ambiguous. V dropped 1 base and J dropped 7 bases, with 14 bases sitting between them. CDR1 and CDR2 from the germline V gene are GTSNPN and SVGIG (reference sequence). This CDR3 region has 13 residues.

The chain is built from TRBV2 and TRBJ2-5; 7 positions match TRBD1. The trim removed 7 bases at V and 1 base at J, leaving 12 bases unmatched. This CDR3 contains 16 residues. CDR1 and CDR2 (germline): SNHLY, FYNNEI. CDR3 sequence (DNA): TGTGCCAGCACCTACGCCCGGGACAGTAGCCAAGAGACCCAGTACTTC. As protein: CASTYARDSSQETQYF.

Only one count was recorded for this clone. The gene calls are TRBV7-6 and TRBJ2-1, with D unresolved. Deletions cut 6 bases from V and 0 bases from J, with 12 bases between. Germline V CDR1 and CDR2: SGHVS, FNYEAQ. The CDR3 is made up of 15 amino acids. The CDR3 DNA reads TGTGCCAGCAGTTCAAGTGGCGGCTCCTACAATGAGCAGTTCTTC. Translated: CASSSSGGSYNEQFF.

The genes are TRBV7-6 and TRBJ2-2; 8 nucleotides align to TRBD2. Per germline, CDR1 SGHVS and CDR2 FNYEAQ. CDR3 length: 15 residues. V lost 5 bases, J lost 6 bases, and 8 bases stayed unmatched. CDR3 sequence reads: CASSHWTSPPGELFF. Here the CDR3 DNA reads TGTGCCAGCAGCCATTGGACTAGCCCGCCCGGGGAGCTGTTTTTT.

This chain links TRBV30 with TRBJ1-1; weak D call: TRBD1 (6 bases). CDR1 is GTSNPN, CDR2 SVGIG, per germline (reference sequence). This CDR3 is 12 amino acids long. V lost 0 bases to trimming and J lost 6 bases, with 8 bases between them. The CDR3 loop reads CAWSVYRAEAFF. CDR3 nucleotide sequence: TGTGCCTGGAGTGTCTACAGGGCTGAAGCTTTCTTT.

The chain couples TRBV5-1 to TRBJ1-2, with TRBD1 as a possible D gene (6 bases). The CDR3 spans 16 residues. V was clipped by 4 bases and J by 3 bases, with 19 bases between them. CDR1 and CDR2 from the germline V gene are SGHRS and YFSETQ. The CDR3: CASSPRGQGTHYGYTF. The CDR3 region has the DNA TGCGCCAGCAGCCCCCGGGGCCAGGGGACCCACTATGGCTACACCTTC.

This clone was seen only once. The chain has TRBV11-2 and TRBJ2-2; maybe TRBD2 (6 bases). Trimming left V 2 bases short and J 0 bases short, with 16 bases between. This CDR3 region has 18 residues. CDR1 is SGHAT, CDR2 FQNNGV, per germline. The CDR3 bases are TGTGCCAGCAGCTTAAGATCGCGGGGAAGGCCGAACACCGGGGAGCTGTTTTTT. It translates to CASSLRSRGRPNTGELFF.

V gene TRBV6-1 combines with J gene TRBJ2-4; 7 bases map to TRBD1. CDR1 is MNHNS, CDR2 SASEGT, per germline. The V segment lost 5 bases and the J segment 8 bases; nucleotides outside the gene matches: 9. The CDR3 contains 14 residues. CDR3 nucleotides: TGTGCCAGCAGTCCCACAGGGGTGAGAGACATTCAGTACTTC. This gives the protein CASSPTGVRDIQYF.

The CDR3, as DNA: TGTGCCAGCAGCCTCGGGACAGGCCAAGAGCAGTACTTC. Its protein is CASSLGTGQEQYF. This sequence joins TRBV6-5 and TRBJ2-7, with 8 bases matching TRBD1. V was clipped by 6 bases and J by 7 bases; unmatched bases: 8. The CDR3 loop spans 13 amino acids. Germline CDR1 reads MNHEY; CDR2 reads SVGAGI.

The gene calls are TRBV19 and TRBJ2-2; D remains ambiguous. This CDR3 is 12 amino acids long. V was trimmed by 5 bases and J by 7 bases, leaving 8 bases between them. The V gene's germline CDR1 is LNHDA and CDR2 SQIVND (reference sequence). The DNA for the CDR3 is TGTGCCAGTAGTCCCTGGAGCGGGGAGCTGTTTTTT. As protein: CASSPWSGELFF.

The V and J genes are TRBV27 and TRBJ2-7, with TRBD1 matching 11 bases. This CDR3 is 15 amino acids long. Germline-derived CDR1 and CDR2 are MNHEY and SMNVEV (reference sequence). The V segment lost 4 bases and the J segment 7 bases; nucleotides outside the gene matches: 9. CDR3 protein: CASSSRDRGVGEQYF. CDR3 coding DNA: TGTGCCAGCAGTTCCCGGGACAGGGGGGTGGGGGAGCAGTACTTC.

In DNA, the CDR3 is TGTGCCAGCAGTACACGGTACTATTTCGAGCAGTACTTC. This sequence encodes CASSTRYYFEQYF. The chain employs TRBV27 and TRBJ2-7; D is unresolved. This CDR3 spans 13 amino acids. The germline V gene encodes CDR1 MNHEY and CDR2 SMNVEV (reference sequence). V dropped 5 bases and J dropped 6 bases, with 14 bases sitting between them.

The V call is TRBV27, the J call TRBJ1-4, with D perhaps TRBD1 (5 bases). CDR1 is MNHEY and CDR2 is SMNVEV in the germline V gene (reference sequence). The CDR3 has 16 residues. V shed 8 bases and J shed 2 bases, with 18 bases lying between them. The chain's CDR3 is CASGSGWGLTNEKLFF. Here the CDR3 DNA reads TGTGCCAGCGGGTCGGGTTGGGGCCTTACTAATGAAAAACTGTTTTTT.

The V gene is TRBV4-1, the J gene TRBJ1-1; possibly TRBD1 for D (6 bases). The germline gives CDR1 MGHRA, CDR2 YSYEKL. V dropped 2 bases and J dropped 2 bases, with 12 bases sitting between them. CDR3 length: 15 amino acids. This CDR3 reads CASSQPGAENTEAFF. CDR3 nucleotide sequence: TGCGCCAGCAGCCAACCAGGGGCAGAAAACACTGAAGCTTTCTTT.

This chain links TRBV11-2 with TRBJ1-5; D is perhaps TRBD1 (5 bases). The CDR3 totals 14 residues. Trimming cost V 5 bases and J 4 bases, with 12 bases left between them. Germline V gene lookup returns CDR1 SGHAT and CDR2 FQNNGV. The CDR3 region is CASSLGGGNQPQHF. CDR3 DNA sequence: TGTGCCAGCAGCCTCGGGGGGGGAAATCAGCCCCAGCATTTT.

The chain carries TRBV6-5 and TRBJ2-1; the D gene is possibly TRBD1 (6 bases). Trimming stripped 10 bases from V and 4 bases from J, with 11 bases between. This CDR3 comprises 12 residues. Per germline, CDR1 MNHEY and CDR2 SVGAGI. The CDR3 region has the DNA TGTGCCACCAGAACAGGGTACAATGAGCAGTTCTTC. It is translated as CATRTGYNEQFF.

The chain couples TRBV4-1 to TRBJ1-4; 8 bases are shared with TRBD1. The CDR3 is 15 amino acids. Germline CDR1 MGHRA, CDR2 YSYEKL. V dropped 1 base and J dropped 6; count of bases not matched to a gene: 4. Here the CDR3 reads CASSQGNRGDEKLFF. CDR3 nucleotide sequence: TGCGCCAGCAGCCAAGGAAACAGGGGGGATGAAAAACTGTTTTTT.

This rearrangement joins TRBV29-1 to TRBJ1-1; the D gene is possibly TRBD1 (5 bases). In germline, CDR1 is SQVTM, CDR2 ANQGSEA. The CDR3 spans 16 residues. The V gene lost 2 bases and the J gene lost 0 bases, with 16 bases spanning the gap. CDR3 in amino acids: CSVEPDIGYMNTEAFF. Written as DNA, the CDR3 is TGCAGCGTTGAACCGGACATCGGGTACATGAACACTGAAGCTTTCTTT.

V usage is TRBV19 and J usage is TRBJ1-2; D is ambiguous. V shed 6 bases and J shed 0 bases, with 11 bases lying between them. Germline V CDR1 and CDR2: LNHDA, SQIVND (reference sequence). The length of the CDR3 is 14 residues. CDR3 sequence reads: CASSPGNANYGYTF. CDR3 bases: TGTGCCAGTAGCCCCGGGAATGCTAACTATGGCTACACCTTC.

CDR3 amino acids: CASSPGGGLNEQFF. The CDR3 DNA is TGTGCCAGCAGCCCGGGGGGAGGTTTAAATGAGCAGTTCTTC. The V and J genes are TRBV27 and TRBJ2-1; 7 bases are shared with TRBD2. The ends lost 6 bases at V and 7 bases at J; junction bases unmatched: 9. The CDR3 spans 14 residues. Per germline, CDR1 MNHEY and CDR2 SMNVEV (reference sequence).

The chain is built from TRBV7-9 and TRBJ1-3; D is uncertain. Trimming shortened V by 1 base and J by 2 bases, and 15 bases separated the two germline ends. Germline values: CDR1 SEHNR, CDR2 FQNEAQ (reference sequence). There are 17 residues in the CDR3. In DNA form, the CDR3 reads TGTGCCAGCAGCTTAGTCGGGGTCCCAAGACCTGGAAACACCATATATTTT. As protein: CASSLVGVPRPGNTIYF.

The chain carries TRBV19 and TRBJ1-4, with 12 nucleotides matching TRBD1. With V trimmed by 2 bases and J by 4 bases, 11 bases remained unmatched. Looked up from germline, CDR1 is LNHDA and CDR2 is SQIVND (reference sequence). The CDR3 is 19 amino acids. CDR3 amino acids: CASSILIRDRGPHNEKLFF. The CDR3 nucleotides are TGTGCCAGTAGTATATTGATCCGGGACAGGGGGCCCCATAATGAAAAACTGTTTTTT.

This clone was observed a single time. Other DNA sequences in this specimen translate into the identical CDR3. The J gene is TRBJ1-3, the V gene TRBV2, with 8 nucleotides matching TRBD1. Trimming took 9 bases from V and 0 from J; bases not matched to a gene: 4. The CDR3 covers 14 residues. Germline CDR1 is SNHLY and CDR2 is FYNNEI. The CDR3 sequence: CARTTGDSGNTIYF. The CDR3 DNA reads as TGTGCCAGGACGACAGGGGACTCTGGAAACACCATATATTTT.

This chain connects TRBV19 to TRBJ1-1, with D perhaps matching TRBD1 (6 bases). The CDR3 has 12 amino acids. The germline CDR1 and CDR2 sequences are LNHDA and SQIVND (reference sequence). The V end lost 3 bases, the J end lost 4 bases, and 6 bases lay between the germline ends. CDR3 coding DNA: TGTGCCAGTAGTATGGGGGCCACTGAAGCTTTCTTT. It specifies CASSMGATEAFF.

The chain is built from TRBV6-5 and TRBJ2-7; TRBD1 agrees at 10 bases. Germline V gives CDR1 MNHEY, CDR2 SVGAGI. V was clipped by 7 bases and J by 3 bases; unmatched bases: 9. This CDR3 contains 15 residues. CDR3 region: CASTDPGQGDYEQYF. The CDR3 nucleotides are TGTGCCAGCACCGACCCCGGACAGGGGGACTACGAGCAGTACTTC.

The CDR3 bases are TGTGCCACCAGCAGAGAAGGACAGGGGAACACTGAAGCTTTCTTT. This sequence encodes CATSREGQGNTEAFF. The J gene is TRBJ1-1, the V gene TRBV15; 8 bases are a match to TRBD1. J was trimmed by 1 base and V by 0 bases; bases with no gene match: 1. The CDR3 is made up of 15 amino acids. The germline V gene has CDR1 LNHNV and CDR2 YYDKDF (reference sequence).

The genes are TRBV6-1 and TRBJ2-5; no clear D. CDR3 length: 13 amino acids. V was trimmed by 6 bases and J by 5 bases, leaving 13 bases between them. The germline CDR1 and CDR2 sequences are MNHNS and SASEGT. CDR3 DNA: TGTGCCAGCAGGGTGGATAGCTGGGAGACCCAGTACTTC. Protein sequence: CASRVDSWETQYF.